This TCR beta chain was recorded in a study of blood T cell repertoires in COVID-19. Study background: The United States, Italy and Spain were the sources of the acute and convalescent COVID-19 samples.

Original data processing: Nucleated cell counts were estimated from reference gene primer amplification. The table came from immunoSEQ multiplex PCR; TCRdb's copy has only in-frame clones and leaves some out. That table furnishes V, J and clone size, whereas the DNA furnished D and trimming. This table holds around 63,000 clones, approximately 87% found once. Trimming at V came to 5 bases and at J to 4 bases, leaving 3 bases not matched to a gene. Germline V gene sequence: CDR1 SGHTA, CDR2 FQGNSA. The CDR3 sequence is 15 residues long. The TCR comes from a woman aged 55-75 years with acute or convalescent COVID-19. The source material was peripheral blood. This rearrangement joins TRBV7-2 to TRBJ1-6, with 9 bases that match TRBD1. The CDR3 region has the DNA TGTGCCAGCAGCCTAGGACAGGGGTATAATTCACCCCTCCACTTT. This encodes CASSLGQGYNSPLHF.